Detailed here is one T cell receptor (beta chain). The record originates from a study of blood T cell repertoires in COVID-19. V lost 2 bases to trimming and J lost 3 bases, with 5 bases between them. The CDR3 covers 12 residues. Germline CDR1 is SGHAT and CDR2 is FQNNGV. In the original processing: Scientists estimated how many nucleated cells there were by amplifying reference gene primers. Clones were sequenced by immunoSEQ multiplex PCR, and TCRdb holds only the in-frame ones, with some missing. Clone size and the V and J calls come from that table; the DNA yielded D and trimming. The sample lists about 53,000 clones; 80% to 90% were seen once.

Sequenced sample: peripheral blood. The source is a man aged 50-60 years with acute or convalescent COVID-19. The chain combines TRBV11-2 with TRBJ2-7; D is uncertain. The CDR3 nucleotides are TGTGCCAGCAGCTTACGAGACTACGAGCAGTACTTC. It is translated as CASSLRDYEQYF. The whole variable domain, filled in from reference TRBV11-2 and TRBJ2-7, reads EAGVAQSPRYKIIEKRQSVAFWCNPISGHATLYWYQQILGQGPKLLIQFQNNGVVDDSQLPKDRFSAERLKGVDSTLKIQPAKLEDSAVYLCASSLRDYEQYFGPGTRLTVT.